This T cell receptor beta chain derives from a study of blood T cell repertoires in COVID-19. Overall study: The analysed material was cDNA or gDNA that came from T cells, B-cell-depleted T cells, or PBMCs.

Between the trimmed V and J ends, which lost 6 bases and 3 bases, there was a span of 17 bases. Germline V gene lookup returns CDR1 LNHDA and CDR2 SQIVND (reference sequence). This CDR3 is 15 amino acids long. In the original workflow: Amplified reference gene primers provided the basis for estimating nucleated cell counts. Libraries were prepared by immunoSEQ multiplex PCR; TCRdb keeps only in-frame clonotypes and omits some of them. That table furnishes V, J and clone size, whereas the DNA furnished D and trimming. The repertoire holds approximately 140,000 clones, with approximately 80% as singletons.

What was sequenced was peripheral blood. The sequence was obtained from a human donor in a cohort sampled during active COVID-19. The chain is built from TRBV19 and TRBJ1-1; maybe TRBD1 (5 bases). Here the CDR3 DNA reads TGTGCCAGTAGCGGGAACCCTCGGGGGGACACTGAAGCTTTCTTT. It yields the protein CASSGNPRGDTEAFF.